Sequencing of this T cell receptor (beta chain) was carried out in a study of spatial heterogeneity in lung cancer. Turning to the study itself: There were consistently more beta-chain sequences detected than alpha-chain sequences.

Specified time point: sample taken at primary tumor resection. Sequencing of whole RNA from tumor, nontumor lung or frozen PBMC involved no sorting. The table lists this clonotype with many counts. A unique molecular identifier was attached to every TCR cDNA molecule. TCRdb re-derived calls from the 5' RACE reads in MiXCR, one entry per CDR3 protein. Of about 7,900 distinct CDR3 sequences listed, 4% to 5% are singletons. Germline V gene sequence: CDR1 MNHEY, CDR2 SMNVEV (reference sequence). J was trimmed by 9 bases and V by 5 bases; bases with no gene match: 14. There are 16 residues in the CDR3. This receptor was obtained from a male donor with early-stage non-small cell lung cancer. Sequenced here: PBMCs, sampled at surgery. V and J are TRBV27 and TRBJ2-2, with 8 bases aligning to TRBD1. For the CDR3, the DNA is TGTGCCAGCAGTAATAAAGGCAGGGGGCTTACAAGGGAGCTGTTTTTT. This translates into CASSNKGRGLTRELFF.